The clone carrying this T cell receptor beta chain was picked up a small number of times. These data belong to a study of blood T cell repertoires in COVID-19. Study-wide context: Acute-phase and convalescent COVID-19 samples originated in the United States, Italy and Spain. Sample material is recorded as cDNA or gDNA derived from T cells, B-cell-depleted T cells, or PBMCs.

The germline gives CDR1 ENHRY, CDR2 SYGVKD. The CDR3 length is 17 residues. Trimming removed 6 bases from V and 6 bases from J; junction bases left unmatched: 12. Source study methods: Estimates of nucleated cell counts were drawn from the amplification of reference gene primers. The protocol was immunoSEQ multiplex PCR, while the TCRdb copy is restricted to in-frame clones and leaves out a portion. The D gene and trimming were derived from the DNA, and the V and J assignments and clone size from that table. The sample shows under 45,000 clones, 70% to 90% of them seen only once. The V call is TRBV10-3, the J call TRBJ2-1; 12 bases are shared with TRBD2. The receptor was isolated from a man aged 45-65 years with active COVID-19. Sample: peripheral blood. The CDR3 DNA is TGTGCCATCAGCAGACTAGCGGGGGACTCGGGATTCAATGAGCAGTTCTTC. Translated, it gives CAISRLAGDSGFNEQFF.